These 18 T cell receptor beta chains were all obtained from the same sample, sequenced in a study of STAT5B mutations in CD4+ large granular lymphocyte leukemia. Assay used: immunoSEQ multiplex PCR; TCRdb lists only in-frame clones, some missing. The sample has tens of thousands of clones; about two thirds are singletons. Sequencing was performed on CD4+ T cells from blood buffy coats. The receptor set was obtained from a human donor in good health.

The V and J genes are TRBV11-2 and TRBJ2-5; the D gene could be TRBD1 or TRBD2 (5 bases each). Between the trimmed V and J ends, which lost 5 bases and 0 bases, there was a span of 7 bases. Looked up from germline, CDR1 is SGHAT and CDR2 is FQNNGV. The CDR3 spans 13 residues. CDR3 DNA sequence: TGTGCCAGCAGCCGAGGGGACCAAGAGACCCAGTACTTC. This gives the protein CASSRGDQETQYF.

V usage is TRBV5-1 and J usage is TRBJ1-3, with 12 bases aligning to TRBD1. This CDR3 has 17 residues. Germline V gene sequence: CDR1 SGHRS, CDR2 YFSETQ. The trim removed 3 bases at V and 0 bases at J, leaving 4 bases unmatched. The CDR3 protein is CASSSGQGAFSGNTIYF. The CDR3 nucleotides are TGCGCCAGCAGCTCGGGACAGGGGGCCTTCTCTGGAAACACCATATATTTT.

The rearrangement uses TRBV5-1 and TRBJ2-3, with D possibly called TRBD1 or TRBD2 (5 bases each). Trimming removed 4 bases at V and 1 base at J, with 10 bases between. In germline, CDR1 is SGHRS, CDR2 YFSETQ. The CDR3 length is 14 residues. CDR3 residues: CASSRGTGTDTQYF. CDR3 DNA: TGCGCCAGCAGCCGAGGGACGGGCACAGATACGCAGTATTTT.

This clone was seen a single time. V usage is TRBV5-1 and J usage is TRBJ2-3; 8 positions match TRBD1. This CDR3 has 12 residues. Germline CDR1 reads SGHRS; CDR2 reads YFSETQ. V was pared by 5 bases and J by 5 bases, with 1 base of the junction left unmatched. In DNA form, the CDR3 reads TGCGCCAGCAGACAGGGGGAAGATACGCAGTATTTT. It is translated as CASRQGEDTQYF.

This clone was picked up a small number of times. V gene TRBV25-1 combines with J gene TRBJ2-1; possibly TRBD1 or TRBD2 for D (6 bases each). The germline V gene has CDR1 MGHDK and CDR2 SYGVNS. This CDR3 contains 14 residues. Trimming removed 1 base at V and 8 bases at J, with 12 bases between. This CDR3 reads CASSEWRGSHEQFF. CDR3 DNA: TGTGCCAGCAGTGAATGGAGGGGGTCCCATGAGCAGTTCTTC.

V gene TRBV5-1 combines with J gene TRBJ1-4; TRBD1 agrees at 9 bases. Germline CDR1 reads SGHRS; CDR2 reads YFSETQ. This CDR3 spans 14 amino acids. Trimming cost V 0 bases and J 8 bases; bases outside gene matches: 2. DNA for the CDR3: TGCGCCAGCAGCTTGGCCACAGGGGGCGAAAAACTGTTTTTT. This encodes CASSLATGGEKLFF.

The CDR3 nucleotides are TGTGCCAGCAGCCCCGGACAGGGCCTGCGAGAGACCGGGGAGCTGTTTTTT. It specifies CASSPGQGLRETGELFF. This chain joins TRBV7-6 and TRBJ2-2; TRBD1 aligns across 8 bases. With V trimmed by 5 bases and J by 5 bases, 13 bases remained unmatched. This CDR3 has 17 residues. CDR1 and CDR2 from the germline V gene are SGHVS and FNYEAQ.

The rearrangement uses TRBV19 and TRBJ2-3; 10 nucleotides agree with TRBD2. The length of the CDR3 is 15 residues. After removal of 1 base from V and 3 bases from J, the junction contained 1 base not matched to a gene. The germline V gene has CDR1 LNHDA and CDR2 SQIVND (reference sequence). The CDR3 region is CASSIGAGGTDTQYF. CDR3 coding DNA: TGTGCCAGTAGTATAGGAGCGGGAGGGACAGATACGCAGTATTTT.

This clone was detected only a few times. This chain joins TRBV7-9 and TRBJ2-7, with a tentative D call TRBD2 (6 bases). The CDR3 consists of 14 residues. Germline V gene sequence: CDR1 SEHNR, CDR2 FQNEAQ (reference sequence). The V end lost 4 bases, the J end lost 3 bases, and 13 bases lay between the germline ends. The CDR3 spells CASSWRDGHYEQYF. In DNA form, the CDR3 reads TGTGCCAGCAGCTGGAGGGACGGACACTACGAGCAGTACTTC.

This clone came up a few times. CDR3 in DNA: TGTGCCAGCAGCTACACTAGCGGGAGGGCCTACGAGCAGTACTTC. Translation: CASSYTSGRAYEQYF. The chain recombines TRBV13 with TRBJ2-7; 13 bases are shared with TRBD2. Germline values: CDR1 PRHDT, CDR2 FYEKMQ (reference sequence). J was trimmed by 2 bases and V by 4 bases; bases with no gene match: 2. The CDR3 runs 15 residues.

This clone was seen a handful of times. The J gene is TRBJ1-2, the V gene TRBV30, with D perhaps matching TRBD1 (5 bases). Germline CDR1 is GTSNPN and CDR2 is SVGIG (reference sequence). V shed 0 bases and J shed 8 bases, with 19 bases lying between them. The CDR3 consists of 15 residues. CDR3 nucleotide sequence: TGTGCCTGGAGTGTACGGGGCAGGGCCTTGAGGGGCTACACCTTC. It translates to CAWSVRGRALRGYTF.

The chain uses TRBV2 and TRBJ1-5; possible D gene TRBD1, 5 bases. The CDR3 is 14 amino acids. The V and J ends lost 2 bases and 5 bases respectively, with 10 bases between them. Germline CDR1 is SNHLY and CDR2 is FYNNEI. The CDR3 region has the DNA TGTGCCAGCAGTGAATCAGGGAGTGATCAGCCCCAGCATTTT. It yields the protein CASSESGSDQPQHF.

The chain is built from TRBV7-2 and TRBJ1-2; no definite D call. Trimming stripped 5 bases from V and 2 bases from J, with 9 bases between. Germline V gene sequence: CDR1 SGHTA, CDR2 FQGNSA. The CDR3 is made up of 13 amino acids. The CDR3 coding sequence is TGTGCCAGCAGCCCAGACAAAAACTATGGCTACACCTTC. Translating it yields CASSPDKNYGYTF.

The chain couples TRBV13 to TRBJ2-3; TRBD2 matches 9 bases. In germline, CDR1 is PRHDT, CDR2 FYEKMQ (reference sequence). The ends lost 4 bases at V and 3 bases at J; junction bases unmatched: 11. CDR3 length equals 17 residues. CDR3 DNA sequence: TGTGCCAGCAGCTCCTTTGGCGGGAGGGAGGGGACAGATACGCAGTATTTT. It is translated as CASSSFGGREGTDTQYF. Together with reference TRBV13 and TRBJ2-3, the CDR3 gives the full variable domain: AAGVIQSPRHLIKEKRETATLKCYPIPRHDTVYWYQQGPGQDPQFLISFYEKMQSDKGSIPDRFSAQQFSDYHSELNMSSLELGDSALYFCASSSFGGREGTDTQYFGPGTRLTVL.

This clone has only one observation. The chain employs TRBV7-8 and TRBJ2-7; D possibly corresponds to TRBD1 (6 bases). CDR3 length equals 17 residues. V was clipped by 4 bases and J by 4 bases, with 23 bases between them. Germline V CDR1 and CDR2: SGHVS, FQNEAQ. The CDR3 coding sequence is TGTGCCAGCAGCTCCATCAGGCCCCGGGACAATAAATACGAGCAGTACTTC. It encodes CASSSIRPRDNKYEQYF.

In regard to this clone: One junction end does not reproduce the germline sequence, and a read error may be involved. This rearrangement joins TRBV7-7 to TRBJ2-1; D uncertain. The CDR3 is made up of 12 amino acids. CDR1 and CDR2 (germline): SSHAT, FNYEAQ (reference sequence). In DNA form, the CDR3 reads TGTGCTAGCAGCTTAAGTTTCGGGGAGCAGTTCTTC. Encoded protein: CASSLSFGEQFF.

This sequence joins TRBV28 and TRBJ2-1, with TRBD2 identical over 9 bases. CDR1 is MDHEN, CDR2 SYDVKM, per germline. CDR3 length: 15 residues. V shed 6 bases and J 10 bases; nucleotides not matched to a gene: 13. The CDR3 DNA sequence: TGTGCCAGCAGAAGGCGGGGGGGATCCGCGGGGGAGCAGTTCTTC. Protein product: CASRRRGGSAGEQFF.

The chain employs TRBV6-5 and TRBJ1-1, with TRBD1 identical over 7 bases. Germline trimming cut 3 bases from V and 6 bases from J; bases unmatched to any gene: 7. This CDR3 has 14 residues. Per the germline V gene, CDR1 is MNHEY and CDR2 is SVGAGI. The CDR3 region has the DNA TGTGCCAGCAGTTATTACGGACAGGCGGCTGAAGCTTTCTTT. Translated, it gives CASSYYGQAAEAFF.